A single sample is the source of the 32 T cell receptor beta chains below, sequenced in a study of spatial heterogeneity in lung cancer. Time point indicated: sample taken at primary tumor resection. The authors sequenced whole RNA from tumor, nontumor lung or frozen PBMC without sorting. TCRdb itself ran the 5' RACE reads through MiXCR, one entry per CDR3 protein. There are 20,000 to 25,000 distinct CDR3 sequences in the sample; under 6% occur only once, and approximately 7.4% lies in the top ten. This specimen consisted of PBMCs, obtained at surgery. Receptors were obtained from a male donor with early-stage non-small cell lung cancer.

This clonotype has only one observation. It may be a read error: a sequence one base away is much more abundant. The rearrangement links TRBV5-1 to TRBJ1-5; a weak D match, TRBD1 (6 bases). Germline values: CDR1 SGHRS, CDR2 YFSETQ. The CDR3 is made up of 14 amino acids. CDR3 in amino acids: CVSSADSSNQPQHF. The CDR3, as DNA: TGCGTCAGCAGCGCGGACAGTAGCAATCAGCCCCAGCATTTT.

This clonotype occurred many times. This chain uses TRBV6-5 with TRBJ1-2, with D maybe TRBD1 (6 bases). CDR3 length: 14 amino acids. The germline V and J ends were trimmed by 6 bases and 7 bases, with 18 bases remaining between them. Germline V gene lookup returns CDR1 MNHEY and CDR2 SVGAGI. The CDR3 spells CASRTLEGVSGYTF. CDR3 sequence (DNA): TGTGCCAGCAGGACCCTAGAGGGGGTCAGTGGCTACACCTTC.

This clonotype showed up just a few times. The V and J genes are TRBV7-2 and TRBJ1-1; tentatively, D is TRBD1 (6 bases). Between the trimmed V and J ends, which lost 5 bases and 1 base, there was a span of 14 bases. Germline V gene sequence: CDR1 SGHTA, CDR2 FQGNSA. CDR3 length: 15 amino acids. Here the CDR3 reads CASSTGQLPNTEAFF. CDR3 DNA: TGTGCCAGCAGCACCGGACAGCTTCCGAACACTGAAGCTTTCTTT.

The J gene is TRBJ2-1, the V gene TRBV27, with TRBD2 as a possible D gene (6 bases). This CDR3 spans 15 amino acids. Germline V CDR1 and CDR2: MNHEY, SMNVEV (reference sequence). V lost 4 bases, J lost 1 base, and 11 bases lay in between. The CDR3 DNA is TGTGCCAGCAGTTCCGGGACTCAATCCTACAATGAGCAGTTCTTC. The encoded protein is CASSSGTQSYNEQFF.

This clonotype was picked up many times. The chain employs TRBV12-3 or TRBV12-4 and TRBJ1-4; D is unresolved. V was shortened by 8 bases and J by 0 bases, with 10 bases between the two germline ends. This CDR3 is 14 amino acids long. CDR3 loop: CASSPWATNEKLFF. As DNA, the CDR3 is TGTGCCAGCTCACCTTGGGCAACTAATGAAAAACTGTTTTTT.

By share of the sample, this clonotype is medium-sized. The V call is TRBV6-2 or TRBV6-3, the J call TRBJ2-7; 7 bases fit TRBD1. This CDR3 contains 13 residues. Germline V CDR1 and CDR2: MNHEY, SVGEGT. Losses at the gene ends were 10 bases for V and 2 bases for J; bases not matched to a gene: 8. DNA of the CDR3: TGTGCCATCAAGGGACAGACAGCCTACGAGCAGTACTTC. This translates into CAIKGQTAYEQYF.

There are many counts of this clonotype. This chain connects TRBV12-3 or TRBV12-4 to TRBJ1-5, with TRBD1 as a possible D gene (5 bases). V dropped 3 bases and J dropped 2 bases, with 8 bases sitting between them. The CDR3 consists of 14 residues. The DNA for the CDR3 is TGTGCCAGCAGTTTGGGGGACGGCAATCAGCCCCAGCATTTT. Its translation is CASSLGDGNQPQHF.

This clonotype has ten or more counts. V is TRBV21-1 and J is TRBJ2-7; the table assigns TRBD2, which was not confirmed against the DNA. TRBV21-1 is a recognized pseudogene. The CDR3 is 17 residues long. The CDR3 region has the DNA TGTGCCAGCAGCAAAATCACTAGCGGGCCTCTCTCCTACGAGCAGTACTTC. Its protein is CASSKITSGPLSYEQYF.

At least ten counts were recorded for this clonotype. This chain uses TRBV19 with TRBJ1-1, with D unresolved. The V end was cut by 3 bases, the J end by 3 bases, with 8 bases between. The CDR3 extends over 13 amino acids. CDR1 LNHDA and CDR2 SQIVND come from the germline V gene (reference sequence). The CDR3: CASSMSGDTEAFF. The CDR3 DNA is TGTGCCAGTAGTATGAGCGGGGACACTGAAGCTTTCTTT.

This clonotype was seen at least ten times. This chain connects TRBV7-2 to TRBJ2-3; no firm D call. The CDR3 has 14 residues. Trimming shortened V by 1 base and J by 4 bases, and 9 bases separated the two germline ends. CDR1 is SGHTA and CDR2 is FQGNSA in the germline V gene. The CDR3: CASSLEVVADTQYF. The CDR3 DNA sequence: TGTGCCAGCAGCTTAGAGGTGGTGGCAGATACGCAGTATTTT.

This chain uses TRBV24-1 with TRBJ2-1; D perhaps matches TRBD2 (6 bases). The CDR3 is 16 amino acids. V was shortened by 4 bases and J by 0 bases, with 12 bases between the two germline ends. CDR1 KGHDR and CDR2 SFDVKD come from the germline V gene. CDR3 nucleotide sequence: TGTGCCACCAGTGACTCCTCTAGCGTCTCCTACAATGAGCAGTTCTTC. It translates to CATSDSSSVSYNEQFF.

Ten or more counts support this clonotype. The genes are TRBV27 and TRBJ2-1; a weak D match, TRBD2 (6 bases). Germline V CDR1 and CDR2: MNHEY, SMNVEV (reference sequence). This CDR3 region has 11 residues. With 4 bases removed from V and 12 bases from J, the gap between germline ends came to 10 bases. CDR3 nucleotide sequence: TGTGCCAGCAGTTCCGTGGAGGGGCAGTTCTTC. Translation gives CASSSVEGQFF.

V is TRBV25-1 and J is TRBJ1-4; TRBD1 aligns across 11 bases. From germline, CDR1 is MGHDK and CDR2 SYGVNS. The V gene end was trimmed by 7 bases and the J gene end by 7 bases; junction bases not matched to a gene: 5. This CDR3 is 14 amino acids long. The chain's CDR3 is CASTGTGGAEKLFF. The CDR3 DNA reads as TGTGCCAGCACAGGGACAGGGGGGGCTGAAAAACTGTTTTTT.

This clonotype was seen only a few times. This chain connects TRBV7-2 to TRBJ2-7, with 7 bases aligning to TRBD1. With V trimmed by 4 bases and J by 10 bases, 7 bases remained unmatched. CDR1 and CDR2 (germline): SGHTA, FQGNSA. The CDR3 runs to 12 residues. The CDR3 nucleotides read TGTGCCAGCAGCTCTGACAGGGACCGACAGTACTTC. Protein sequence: CASSSDRDRQYF.

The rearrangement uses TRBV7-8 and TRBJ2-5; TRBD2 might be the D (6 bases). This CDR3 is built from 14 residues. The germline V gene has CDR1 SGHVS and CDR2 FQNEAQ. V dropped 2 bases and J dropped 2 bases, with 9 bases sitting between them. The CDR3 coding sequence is TGTGCCAGCAGCTTACTTAGCGGACAAGAGACCCAGTACTTC. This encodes CASSLLSGQETQYF.

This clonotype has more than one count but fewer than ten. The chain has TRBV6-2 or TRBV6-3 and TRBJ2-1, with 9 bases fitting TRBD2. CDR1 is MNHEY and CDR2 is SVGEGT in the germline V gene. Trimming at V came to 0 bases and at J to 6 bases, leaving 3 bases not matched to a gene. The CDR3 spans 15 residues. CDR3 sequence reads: CASSYSTSGSNEQFF. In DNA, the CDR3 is TGTGCCAGCAGTTACTCGACTAGCGGTAGCAATGAGCAGTTCTTC.

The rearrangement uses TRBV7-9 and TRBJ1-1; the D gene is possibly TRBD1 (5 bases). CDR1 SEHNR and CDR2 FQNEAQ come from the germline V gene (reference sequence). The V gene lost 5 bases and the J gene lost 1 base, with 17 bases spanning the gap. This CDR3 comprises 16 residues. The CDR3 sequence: CASSARDRRANTEAFF. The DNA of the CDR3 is TGTGCCAGCAGCGCCAGGGACCGGAGAGCGAACACTGAAGCTTTCTTT. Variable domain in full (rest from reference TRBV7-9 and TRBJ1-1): DTGVSQNPRHKITKRGQNVTFRCDPISEHNRLYWYRQTLGQGPEFLTYFQNEAQLEKSRLLSDRFSAERPKGSFSTLEIQRTEQGDSAMYLCASSARDRRANTEAFFGQGTRLTVV.

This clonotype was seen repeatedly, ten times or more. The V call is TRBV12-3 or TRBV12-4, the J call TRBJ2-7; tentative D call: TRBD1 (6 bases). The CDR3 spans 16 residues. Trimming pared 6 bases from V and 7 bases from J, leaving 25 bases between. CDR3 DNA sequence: TGTGCCAGCAGCACACCCCACCTAACAGGGACGGAAGAGCAGTACTTC. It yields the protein CASSTPHLTGTEEQYF.

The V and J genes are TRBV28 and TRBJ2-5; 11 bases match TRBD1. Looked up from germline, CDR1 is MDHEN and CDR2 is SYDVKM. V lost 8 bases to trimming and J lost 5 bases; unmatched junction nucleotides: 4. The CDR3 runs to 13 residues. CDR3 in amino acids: CASGQGAPETQYF. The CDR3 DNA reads TGTGCCAGCGGACAGGGGGCGCCGGAGACCCAGTACTTC.

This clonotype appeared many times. The CDR3 DNA follows: TGCGCCAGCAGCTTACAAATAGCCTTGAGCACAGATACGCAGTATTTT. Translated, it gives CASSLQIALSTDTQYF. The chain couples TRBV5-1 to TRBJ2-3; D uncertain. The CDR3 consists of 16 residues. The ends were cut back, 2 bases at V and 0 bases at J, with 13 bases in the middle. Germline V gene data show CDR1 as SGHRS and CDR2 as YFSETQ. The entire variable domain, with the rest obtained from reference TRBV5-1 and TRBJ2-3, is as follows: KAGVTQTPRYLIKTRGQQVTLSCSPISGHRSVSWYQQTPGQGLQFLFEYFSETQRNKGNFPGRFSGRQFSNSRSEMNVSTLELGDSALYLCASSLQIALSTDTQYFGPGTRLTVL.

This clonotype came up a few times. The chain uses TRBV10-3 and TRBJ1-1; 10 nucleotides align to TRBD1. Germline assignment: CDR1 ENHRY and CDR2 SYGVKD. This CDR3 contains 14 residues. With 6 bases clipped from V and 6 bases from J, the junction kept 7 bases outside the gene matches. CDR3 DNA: TGTGCCATCAGGGCAGGGGACAGGGGTTCTGAAGCTTTCTTT. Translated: CAIRAGDRGSEAFF.

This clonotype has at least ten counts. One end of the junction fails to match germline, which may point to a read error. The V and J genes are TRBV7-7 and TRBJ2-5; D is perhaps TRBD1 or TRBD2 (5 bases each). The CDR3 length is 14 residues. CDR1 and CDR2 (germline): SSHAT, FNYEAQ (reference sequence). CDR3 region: CASSPSGRSETQYF. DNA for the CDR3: TGTGCTAGCAGTCCTTCGGGGCGGTCGGAGACCCAGTACTTC.

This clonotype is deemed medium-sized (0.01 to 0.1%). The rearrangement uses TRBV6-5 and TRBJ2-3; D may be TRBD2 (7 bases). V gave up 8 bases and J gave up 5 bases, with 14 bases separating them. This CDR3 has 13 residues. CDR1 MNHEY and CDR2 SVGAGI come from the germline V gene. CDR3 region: CASGGGPGDTQYF. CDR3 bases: TGTGCCAGCGGGGGGGGGCCGGGAGATACGCAGTATTTT.

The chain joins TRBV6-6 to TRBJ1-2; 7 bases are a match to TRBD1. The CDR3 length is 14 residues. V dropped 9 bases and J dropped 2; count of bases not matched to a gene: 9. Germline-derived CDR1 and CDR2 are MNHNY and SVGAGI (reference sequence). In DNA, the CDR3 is TGTGCCAGAAGATCAATACAGGGGAACTATGGCTACACCTTC. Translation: CARRSIQGNYGYTF.

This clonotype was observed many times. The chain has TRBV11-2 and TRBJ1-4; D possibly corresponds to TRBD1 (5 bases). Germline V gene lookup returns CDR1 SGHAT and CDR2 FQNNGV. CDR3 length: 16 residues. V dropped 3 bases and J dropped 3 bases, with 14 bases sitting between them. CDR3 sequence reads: CASSFGARSSNEKLFF. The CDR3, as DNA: TGTGCCAGCAGCTTTGGGGCACGCTCGTCTAATGAAAAACTGTTTTTT.

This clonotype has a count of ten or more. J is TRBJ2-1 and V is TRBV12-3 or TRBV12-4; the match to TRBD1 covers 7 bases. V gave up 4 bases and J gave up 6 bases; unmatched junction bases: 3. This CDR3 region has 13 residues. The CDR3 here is CASSSDRVNEQFF. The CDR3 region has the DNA TGTGCCAGCAGTTCCGACAGGGTCAATGAGCAGTTCTTC.

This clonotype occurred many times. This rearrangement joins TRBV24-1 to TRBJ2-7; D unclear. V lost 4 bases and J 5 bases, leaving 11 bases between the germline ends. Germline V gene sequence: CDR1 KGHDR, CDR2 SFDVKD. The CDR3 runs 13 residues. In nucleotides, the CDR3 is TGTGCCACCAGTGACCCCGGACGCAACGAGCAGTACTTC. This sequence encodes CATSDPGRNEQYF.

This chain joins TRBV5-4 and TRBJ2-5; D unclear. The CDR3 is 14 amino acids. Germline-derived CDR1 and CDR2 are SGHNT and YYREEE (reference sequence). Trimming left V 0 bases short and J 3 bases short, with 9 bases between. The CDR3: CASSLDEREETQYF. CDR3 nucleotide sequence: TGTGCCAGCAGCTTGGATGAGAGAGAAGAGACCCAGTACTTC.

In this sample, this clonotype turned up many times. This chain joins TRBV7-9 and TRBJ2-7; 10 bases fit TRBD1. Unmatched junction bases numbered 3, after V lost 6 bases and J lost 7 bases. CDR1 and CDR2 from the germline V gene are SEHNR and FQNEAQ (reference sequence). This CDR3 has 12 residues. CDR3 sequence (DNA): TGTGCCAGCAGAGACAGGGGGCGAGAGCAGTACTTC. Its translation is CASRDRGREQYF.

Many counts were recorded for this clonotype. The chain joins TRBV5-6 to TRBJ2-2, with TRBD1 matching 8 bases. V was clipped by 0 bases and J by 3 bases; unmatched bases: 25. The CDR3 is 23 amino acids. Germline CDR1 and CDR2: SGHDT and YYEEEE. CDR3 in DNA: TGTGCCAGCAGCTTGGGCCAAGCCGAAGCGGTCAACCTGGACAGGGTAGACACCGGGGAGCTGTTTTTT. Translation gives CASSLGQAEAVNLDRVDTGELFF.

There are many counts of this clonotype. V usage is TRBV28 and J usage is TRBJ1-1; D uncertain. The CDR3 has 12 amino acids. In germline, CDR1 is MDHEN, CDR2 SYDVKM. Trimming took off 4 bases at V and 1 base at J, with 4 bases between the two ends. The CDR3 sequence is CASSYQNTEAFF. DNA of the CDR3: TGTGCCAGCAGTTATCAGAACACTGAAGCTTTCTTT. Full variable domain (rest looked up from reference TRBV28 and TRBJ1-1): DVKVTQSSRYLVKRTGEKVFLECVQDMDHENMFWYRQDPGLGLRLIYFSYDVKMKEKGDIPEGYSVSREKKERFSLILESASTNQTSMYLCASSYQNTEAFFGQGTRLTVV.

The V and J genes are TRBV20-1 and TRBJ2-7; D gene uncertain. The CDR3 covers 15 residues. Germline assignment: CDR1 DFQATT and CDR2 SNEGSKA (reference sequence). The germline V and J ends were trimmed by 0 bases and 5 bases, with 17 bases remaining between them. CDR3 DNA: TGCAGTGCTAGAGATAATACAGACCCAATCAACGAGCAGTACTTC. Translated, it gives CSARDNTDPINEQYF.